This record looks at one T cell receptor beta chain sequence and its context. The table lists this clonotype with a few counts. Which antigen it targets is not known. No quality values exist for individual bases; no much larger clone is one base distant. Preparation of the library involved 5' RACE. TCRdb lists the instrument as Illumina HiSeq 2000. Template switching added a universal primer binding site, and the final cDNA carried a unique molecular identifier that allowed TCR cDNA molecules to be counted accurately. First-strand cDNA for TCR alpha and beta chains was synthesized from specific primers in the conserved constant-segment region. To control for contamination, every cDNA library carried two barcodes: a SMART-Mk sample barcode plus Illumina barcodes. TruSeq adapter sequences along with Illumina sample barcodes were introduced in two successive PCR steps. Sequencing of the TCR alpha and beta cDNA libraries was done on the Illumina HiSeq platform using custom primers. On the study's bioinformatics: MiGEC was used to process raw reads and extract unique molecular identifiers, and MiXCR was used to find CDR3 positions. For each individual, recombination models were inferred using an EM algorithm with the repgenHMM and IGoR tools. The analysis of shared clonotypes was done with the tcR package in R, with sharing normalized by the product of cloneset sizes. Out-of-frame nonproductive sequences were analyzed to study raw recombination free of thymic and clonal selection effects. TCRdb reran the public reads through fastp at Q25 and MiXCR, keeping productive beta chains. Each record represents a unique CDR3 protein, reported with the most common genes and DNA among its rows. TCRdb's processing, not the authors' own work, is the source of the V and J calls. Across this sample there are nearly 650,000 distinct CDR3 sequences, with roughly 7.1% seen only once. Clones ranked in the top ten supply 1.5% to 2% of the sample.

All donors were healthy Caucasians. Three pairs of female monozygotic twins, all aged 18 to 29 years, made up the twin cohort. Peripheral blood mononuclear cells were used as the source from which RNA for TCR libraries was isolated. The sample is drawn from a study of identical twins (dated by TCRdb to between 2015 and 2016). Context from the whole study: To test whether fetal clonotypes persist, the study used deep sequencing on TCR alpha and beta repertoires from monozygotic twins, unrelated adults of various ages, and cord blood. To rule out contamination, replicate twin experiments were performed at different times with different library preparation protocols.

The germline V gene encodes CDR1 MNHEY and CDR2 SVGAGI. Including cysteine and phenylalanine, the CDR3 has 13 amino acids. Just CDR3 DNA is preserved here, 39 bases in frame from base 1. Trimming costs V 1 base and J 1 base, and their ends lie 4 bases apart. Results and caveats for the whole study, not just this receptor: Zero-insertion analyses could be partly confounded by invariant T cells such as MAIT and iNKT, although diverse VJ usage argued against such confounding for most clonotypes. Compared with coincidental sharing between unrelated individuals, an excess of low generation-probability sequences was observed among out-of-frame TCR alpha sequences shared between twins. Out-of-frame TCR alpha sharing in monozygotic twins was systematically underestimated by recombination models, whereas sharing between unrelated individuals was in agreement with the recombination models. Abundant cord blood beta clonotypes carried fewer insertions; young adult naive repertoires showed a weaker similar trend, while memory repertoires showed none. Conclusions relied on cross-sectional statistical analysis, since the same donors could not be followed over many years. A weaker excess of twin sharing was found in beta out-of-frame sequences because the signal-to-noise ratio was lowered by fewer shared sequences.

This sample was shared with a second study, whose subject was yellow fever vaccine responses in identical twins. The second study reports: The T cell response to vaccination in identical twins was reported by the authors to appear partly convergent and partly personalized. In identical twins, the study followed T cell clones that responded to the vaccine with precision.

The V gene is TRBV6-5 and the J gene is TRBJ2-5; confidence is insufficient to name the D gene. Sequencing was performed on PBMCs. The TCR comes from a woman between 18 and 29 years old in good health. The nucleotide sequence is TGTGCCAGCAGTTACTTGGGCCAAGAGACCCAGTACTTC. Translated, this gives CASSYLGQETQYF.